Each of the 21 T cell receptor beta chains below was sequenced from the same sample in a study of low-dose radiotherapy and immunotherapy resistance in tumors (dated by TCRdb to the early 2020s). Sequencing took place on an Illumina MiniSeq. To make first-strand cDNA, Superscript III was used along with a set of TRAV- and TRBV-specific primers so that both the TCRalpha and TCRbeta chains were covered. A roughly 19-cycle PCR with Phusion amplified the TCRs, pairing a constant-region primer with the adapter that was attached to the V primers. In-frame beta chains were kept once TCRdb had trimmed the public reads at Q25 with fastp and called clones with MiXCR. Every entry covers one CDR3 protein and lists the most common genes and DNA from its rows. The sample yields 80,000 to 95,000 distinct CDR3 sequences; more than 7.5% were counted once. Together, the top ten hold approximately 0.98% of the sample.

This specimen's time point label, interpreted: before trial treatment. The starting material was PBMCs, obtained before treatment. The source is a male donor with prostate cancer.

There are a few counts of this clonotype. This CDR3 is CSARPLTDTQYF. CDR3 sequence (DNA): TGCAGTGCTAGACCCCTCACAGATACGCAGTATTTT. V and J are TRBV20-1 and TRBJ2-3, with no clear D. Trimming pared 2 bases from V and 2 bases from J, leaving 5 bases between. CDR1 and CDR2 (germline): DFQATT, SNEGSKA (reference sequence). The CDR3 contains 12 residues.

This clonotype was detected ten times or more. CDR3 nucleotide sequence: TGTGCCAGCAGTGAAGGAGGGGGAGGCACTGAAGCTTTCTTT. It codes for CASSEGGGGTEAFF. The V and J genes are TRBV2 and TRBJ1-1; possibly TRBD1 for D (6 bases). Germline assignment: CDR1 SNHLY and CDR2 FYNNEI. The germline V and J ends were trimmed by 1 base and 4 bases, with 10 bases remaining between them. This CDR3 comprises 14 residues.

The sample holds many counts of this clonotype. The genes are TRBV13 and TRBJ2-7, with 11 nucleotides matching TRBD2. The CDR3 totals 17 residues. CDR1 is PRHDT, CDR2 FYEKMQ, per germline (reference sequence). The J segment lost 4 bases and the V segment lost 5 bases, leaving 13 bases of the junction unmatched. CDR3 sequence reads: CASSLAKGLAGRYEQYF. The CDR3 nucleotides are TGTGCCAGCAGCCTCGCCAAAGGACTAGCGGGCCGTTACGAGCAGTACTTC.

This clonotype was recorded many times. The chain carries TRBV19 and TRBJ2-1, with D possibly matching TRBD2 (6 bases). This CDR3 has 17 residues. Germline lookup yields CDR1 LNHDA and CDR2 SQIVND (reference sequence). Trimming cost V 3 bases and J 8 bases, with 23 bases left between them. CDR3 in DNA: TGTGCCAGTAGTATTCAATCTCTGCGGGAAAGTCGACATGAGCAGTTCTTC. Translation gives CASSIQSLRESRHEQFF.

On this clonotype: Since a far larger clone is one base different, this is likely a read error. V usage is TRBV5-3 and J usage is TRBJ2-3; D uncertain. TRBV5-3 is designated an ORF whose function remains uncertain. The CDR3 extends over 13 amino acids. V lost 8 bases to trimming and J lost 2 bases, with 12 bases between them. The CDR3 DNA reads TGTGCCAGCAGCCTGGGCCACACAGATACGCAGTATTTT. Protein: CASSLGHTDTQYF.

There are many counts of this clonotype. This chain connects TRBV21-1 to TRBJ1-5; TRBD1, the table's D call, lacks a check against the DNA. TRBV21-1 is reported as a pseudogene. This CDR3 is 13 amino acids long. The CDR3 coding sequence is TGTGCCAGCGCGGACATTAGCAATCAGCCCCAGCATTTT. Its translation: CASADISNQPQHF.

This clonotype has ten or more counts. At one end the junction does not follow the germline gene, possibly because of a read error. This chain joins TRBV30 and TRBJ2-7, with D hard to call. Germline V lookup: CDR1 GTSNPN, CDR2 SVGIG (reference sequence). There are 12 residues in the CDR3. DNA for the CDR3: TGTGCCTGGAGTGTTAACGCGGACGACCAGTACTTC. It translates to CAWSVNADDQYF.

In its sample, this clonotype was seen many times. The CDR3 DNA sequence: TGTGCCAGCAGCGCGACCGGGTCCGCGAACACCGGGGAGCTGTTTTTT. Amino acid sequence: CASSATGSANTGELFF. The chain recombines TRBV5-5 with TRBJ2-2; D unresolved. CDR1 and CDR2 (germline): SGHKS, YYEKEE (reference sequence). V lost 4 bases, J lost 0 bases, and 13 bases lay in between. The CDR3 loop spans 16 amino acids.

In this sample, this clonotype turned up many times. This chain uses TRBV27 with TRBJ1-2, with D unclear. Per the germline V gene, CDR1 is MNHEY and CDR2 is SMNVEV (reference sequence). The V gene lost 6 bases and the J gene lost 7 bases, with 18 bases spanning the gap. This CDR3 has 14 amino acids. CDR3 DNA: TGTGCCAGCAGCCCCAGTTCCGGGGTTGGTGGCTACACCTTC. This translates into CASSPSSGVGGYTF.

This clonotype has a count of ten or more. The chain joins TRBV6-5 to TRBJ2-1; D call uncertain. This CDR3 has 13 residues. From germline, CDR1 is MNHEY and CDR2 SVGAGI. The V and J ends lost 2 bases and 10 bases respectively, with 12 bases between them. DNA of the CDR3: TGTGCCAGCAGTTACCGGAGATTTAGGGAGCAGTTCTTC. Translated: CASSYRRFREQFF.

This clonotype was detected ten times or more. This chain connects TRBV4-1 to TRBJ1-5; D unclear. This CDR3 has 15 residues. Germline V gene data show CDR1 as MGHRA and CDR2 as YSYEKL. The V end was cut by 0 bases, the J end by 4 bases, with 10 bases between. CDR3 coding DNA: TGCGCCAGCAGCCAAGAACAAGGGAGTAATCAGCCCCAGCATTTT. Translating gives CASSQEQGSNQPQHF.

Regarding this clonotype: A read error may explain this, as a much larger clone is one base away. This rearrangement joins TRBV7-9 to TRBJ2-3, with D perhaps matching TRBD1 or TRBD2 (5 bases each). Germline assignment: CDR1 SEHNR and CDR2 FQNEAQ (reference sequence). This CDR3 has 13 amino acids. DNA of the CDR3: TGTACCAGCGGAGCAGGGTCGGCAGATACGCAGTATTTT. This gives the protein CTSGAGSADTQYF.

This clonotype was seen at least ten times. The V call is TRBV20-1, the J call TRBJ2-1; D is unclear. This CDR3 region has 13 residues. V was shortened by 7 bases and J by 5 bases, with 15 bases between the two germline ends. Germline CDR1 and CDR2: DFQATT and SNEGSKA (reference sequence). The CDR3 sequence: CSVEYPTNNEQFF. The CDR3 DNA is TGCAGTGTCGAATACCCCACTAACAATGAGCAGTTCTTC.

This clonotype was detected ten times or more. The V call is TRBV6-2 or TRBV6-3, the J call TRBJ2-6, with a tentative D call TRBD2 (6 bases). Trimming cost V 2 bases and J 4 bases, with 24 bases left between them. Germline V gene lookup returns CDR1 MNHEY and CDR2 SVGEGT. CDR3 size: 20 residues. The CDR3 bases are TGTGCCAGCAGTTACACAAGAGGCACCGGGAGAGACGCCGGGGCCAACGTCCTGACTTTC. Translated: CASSYTRGTGRDAGANVLTF.

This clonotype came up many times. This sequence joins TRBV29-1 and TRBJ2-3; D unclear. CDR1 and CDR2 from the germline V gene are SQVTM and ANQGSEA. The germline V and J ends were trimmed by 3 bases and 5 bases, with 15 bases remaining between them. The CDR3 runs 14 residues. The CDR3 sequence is CSVDKGGEGDTQYF. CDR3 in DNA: TGCAGCGTTGACAAGGGTGGCGAAGGAGATACGCAGTATTTT.

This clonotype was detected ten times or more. The CDR3 sequence: CASSYMSPRNTEAFF. As DNA, the CDR3 is TGTGCCAGCAGTTACATGTCTCCGCGGAACACTGAAGCTTTCTTT. The chain recombines TRBV6-5 with TRBJ1-1; D remains ambiguous. The CDR3 length is 15 residues. V lost 2 bases and J 1 base, leaving 11 bases between the germline ends. CDR1 is MNHEY and CDR2 is SVGAGI in the germline V gene.

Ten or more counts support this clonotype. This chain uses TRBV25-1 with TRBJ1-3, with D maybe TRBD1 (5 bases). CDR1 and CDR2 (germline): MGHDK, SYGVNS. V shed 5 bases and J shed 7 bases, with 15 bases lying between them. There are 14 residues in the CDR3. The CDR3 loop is CASSRGPPENTIYF. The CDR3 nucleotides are TGTGCCAGCAGTCGGGGCCCGCCCGAGAACACCATATATTTT.

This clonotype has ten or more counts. The CDR3 reads CASRERAEKLFF. The CDR3 region has the DNA TGTGCCAGCAGAGAGAGGGCGGAAAAACTGTTTTTT. The rearrangement joins TRBV28 to TRBJ1-4; no clear D. The CDR3 consists of 12 residues. Looked up from germline, CDR1 is MDHEN and CDR2 is SYDVKM. The V end lost 6 bases, the J end lost 8 bases, and 10 bases lay between the germline ends.

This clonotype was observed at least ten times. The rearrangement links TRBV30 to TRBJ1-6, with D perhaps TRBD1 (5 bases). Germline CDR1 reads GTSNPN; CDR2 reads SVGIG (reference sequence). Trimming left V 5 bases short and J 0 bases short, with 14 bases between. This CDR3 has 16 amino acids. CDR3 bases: TGTGCCTGGGGGACCGTCCTAAGCTCCTATAATTCACCCCTCCACTTT. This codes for CAWGTVLSSYNSPLHF. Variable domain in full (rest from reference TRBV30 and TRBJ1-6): SQTIHQWPATLVQPVGSPLSLECTVEGTSNPNLYWYRQAAGRGLQLLFYSVGIGQISSEVPQNLSASRPQDRQFILSSKKLLLSDSGFYLCAWGTVLSSYNSPLHFGNGTRLTVT.

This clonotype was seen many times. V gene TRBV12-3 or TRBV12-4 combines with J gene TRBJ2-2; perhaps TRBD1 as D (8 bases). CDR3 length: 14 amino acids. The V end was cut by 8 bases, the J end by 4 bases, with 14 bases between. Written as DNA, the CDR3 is TGTGCCAGCGACAGGGGAGGGCGCACCGGGGAGCTGTTTTTT. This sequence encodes CASDRGGRTGELFF.

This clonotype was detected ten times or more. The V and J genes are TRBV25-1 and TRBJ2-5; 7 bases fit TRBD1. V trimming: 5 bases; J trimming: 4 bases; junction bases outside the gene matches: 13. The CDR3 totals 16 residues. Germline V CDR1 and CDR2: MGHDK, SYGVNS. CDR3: CASSFVGTGERETQYF. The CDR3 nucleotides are TGTGCCAGCAGTTTCGTAGGAACAGGGGAAAGAGAGACCCAGTACTTC.